The 8 T cell receptor beta chains listed next were all sequenced from one sample in a study of T cell changes during pregnancy in multiple sclerosis (dated by TCRdb to 2018 to 2020). Libraries were built with the immunoSEQ multiplex PCR assay. TCRdb took over this immuneACCESS table, retaining in-frame rearrangements with V and J assigned. Such tables are incomplete; in checked studies, under half of the missing clones stem from an unresolved V gene, and the remainder is unexplained. This sample is represented by approximately 100,000 clones; about 90% of them were singletons. 0.8% to 1% of the sample goes to the ten largest clones. The sequences come from peripheral blood, collected after pregnancy. These receptors were taken from a female donor with multiple sclerosis, enrolled in a pregnancy study.

The rearrangement links TRBV5-1 to TRBJ1-5, with a possible D match to TRBD1 (5 bases). Germline V gene data show CDR1 as SGHRS and CDR2 as YFSETQ. The ends were cut back, 0 bases at V and 0 bases at J, with 7 bases in the middle. The CDR3 length is 15 residues. CDR3 in DNA: TGCGCCAGCAGCTTGGAGGGGAATAGCAATCAGCCCCAGCATTTT. Amino acid sequence: CASSLEGNSNQPQHF.

The genes are TRBV7-2 and TRBJ1-1, with D perhaps TRBD1 (5 bases). Trimming removed 5 bases at V and 5 bases at J, with 12 bases between. The CDR3 contains 13 residues. Germline CDR1 and CDR2: SGHTA and FQGNSA. CDR3: CASSPLQGTEAFF. The CDR3 coding sequence is TGTGCCAGCAGCCCACTTCAGGGTACTGAAGCTTTCTTT.

The chain employs TRBV29-1 and TRBJ2-1, with 8 nucleotides matching TRBD2. V shed 6 bases, J shed 8 bases, and the junction held 18 bases outside the gene matches. CDR1 SQVTM and CDR2 ANQGSEA come from the germline V gene. The CDR3 runs to 16 residues. CDR3: CSVGGRVRLRGDEQFF. CDR3 nucleotide sequence: TGCAGCGTCGGGGGCAGGGTCCGGTTGCGGGGGGATGAGCAGTTCTTC.

The chain carries TRBV18 and TRBJ1-2; the match to TRBD1 covers 9 bases. Germline CDR1 and CDR2: KGHSH and LQKENI. Trimming removed 6 bases from V and 2 bases from J; junction bases left unmatched: 7. The CDR3 length is 15 residues. CDR3 sequence: CASSPQTGGNYGYTF. The CDR3 nucleotides are TGTGCCAGCTCGCCTCAGACAGGGGGGAACTATGGCTACACCTTC.

This chain connects TRBV6-1 to TRBJ1-4, with a weak D call TRBD1 (5 bases). The CDR3 is made up of 17 amino acids. Germline loops: CDR1 MNHNS, CDR2 SASEGT. Trimming removed 2 bases from V and 1 base from J, with 14 bases in between. The CDR3 DNA is TGTGCCAGCAGTGAATCCGGGGGTTGGGGAACTAATGAAAAACTGTTTTTT. This codes for CASSESGGWGTNEKLFF.

The chain combines TRBV10-3 with TRBJ1-1; a possible D gene is TRBD1 (6 bases). The CDR3 consists of 13 residues. V lost 10 bases and J 1 base, leaving 13 bases between the germline ends. CDR1 is ENHRY and CDR2 is SYGVKD in the germline V gene. The CDR3 protein is CATQGWGNTEAFF. Here the CDR3 DNA reads TGTGCCACCCAGGGGTGGGGGAACACTGAAGCTTTCTTT.

This chain uses TRBV25-1 with TRBJ2-2; D might be TRBD1 (5 bases). V lost 9 bases, J lost 5 bases, and 13 bases lay in between. Germline assignment: CDR1 MGHDK and CDR2 SYGVNS. The CDR3 covers 13 residues. The CDR3 DNA reads TGTGCCAGTAGGGGATGGGGAACCGGGGAGCTGTTTTTT. Its translation is CASRGWGTGELFF.

This clone was counted only a few times. V and J are TRBV6-1 and TRBJ2-1; D call uncertain. Germline lookup yields CDR1 MNHNS and CDR2 SASEGT. This CDR3 has 13 amino acids. V gave up 1 base and J gave up 3 bases, with 4 bases separating them. The CDR3 reads CASSEDGYNEQFF. In DNA, the CDR3 is TGTGCCAGCAGTGAAGACGGCTACAATGAGCAGTTCTTC.